This T cell receptor (beta chain) was recorded in a study of T cell responses to AZD1222 COVID-19 vaccine. Method: immunoSEQ multiplex PCR; TCRdb's copy keeps in-frame clones and lacks some. The sample lists over 150,000 clones, 88% seen once, with around 5.2% in the top ten. V gave up 5 bases and J gave up 9 bases, with 20 bases separating them. The CDR3 consists of 15 residues. The germline V gene has CDR1 SEHNR and CDR2 FQNEAQ (reference sequence). The source was peripheral blood, collected on day 0 of AZD1222 vaccination. The TCR originated in an adult in good health. This sequence joins TRBV7-9 and TRBJ2-1; D might be TRBD1 or TRBD2, each matching 5 bases. The CDR3 DNA is TGTGCCAGCAGCGCCGGGACCCACAACTGGGGTGAGCAGTTCTTC. It translates to CASSAGTHNWGEQFF.